The sequence of this TCR beta chain was determined in a study of blood T cells in healthy people across ages. Study-wide results and caveats: TCR beta diversity, measured per million T cells, fell in a roughly linear way with age. Greater diversity and more naive CD4+ cells were seen in long-lived donors than in aged donors.

The CDR3 spans 14 residues. Germline V lookup: CDR1 DFQATT, CDR2 SNEGSKA (reference sequence). Next came a second PCR, run for about 6 to 12 cycles, which used a sample-barcoded 5' primer along with a J-beta primer mix. There were at least 2.5 million CDR3-containing paired-end reads obtained from each sample. One entry per CDR3 protein results from TCRdb running MiXCR on the 5' RACE reads. The sample includes about 780,000 distinct CDR3 sequences, 46% of them seen just once. About this clonotype: The antigen is unknown. A read error may account for a junction end that differs from germline.

V is TRBV20-1 and J is TRBJ2-5; D unclear. Material for sequencing was blood. The TCR sequence derives from a man older than 75 in good health. The CDR3 region is CSARGMADQGTQYF. The CDR3 nucleotides read TGCAGTGCTAGAGGCATGGCGGATCAAGGGACCCAGTACTTC.